Presented here are 28 T cell receptor beta chains from one specimen sequenced in a study of OX40 agonist ivuxolimab in advanced cancers. Libraries were prepared by immunoSEQ multiplex PCR; TCRdb keeps only in-frame clonotypes and omits some of them. Here the sample spans 30,000 to 40,000 clones, about 82% being singletons. The sequencing used CD4+ or CD8+ T cells sorted from blood, collected in a trial of the OX40 agonist ivuxolimab. Receptor source: an adult with an advanced solid tumor such as melanoma, head and neck, liver or kidney cancer.

V and J are TRBV19 and TRBJ2-2; weak D call: TRBD1 (6 bases). The germline V gene encodes CDR1 LNHDA and CDR2 SQIVND (reference sequence). The V and J ends lost 11 bases and 4 bases respectively, with 14 bases between them. The CDR3 covers 13 residues. CDR3 sequence reads: CAVWGLGTGELFF. DNA for the CDR3: TGTGCCGTTTGGGGGCTTGGCACCGGGGAGCTGTTTTTT.

The chain links TRBV4-3 to TRBJ1-4, with D unclear. Germline lookup yields CDR1 LGHNA and CDR2 YSLEER. The CDR3 runs to 16 residues. With 1 base removed from V and 3 bases from J, the gap between germline ends came to 12 bases. The CDR3 DNA reads as TGCGCCAGCAGCCAAGTTTCGAGCGGGGCTAATGAAAAACTGTTTTTT. Residues: CASSQVSSGANEKLFF.

The chain carries TRBV10-1 and TRBJ2-1, with TRBD2 identical over 7 bases. Germline lookup yields CDR1 WNHNN and CDR2 SYGVQD (reference sequence). V was pared by 2 bases and J by 2 bases, with 3 bases of the junction left unmatched. The length of the CDR3 is 15 residues. Here the CDR3 DNA reads TGCGCCAGCAGTGAGACTAGCGTTCCCTACAATGAGCAGTTCTTC. Translated: CASSETSVPYNEQFF.

V gene TRBV4-1 combines with J gene TRBJ2-1, with 7 bases matching TRBD2. The CDR3 is made up of 15 amino acids. The V segment lost 0 bases and the J segment 7 bases; nucleotides outside the gene matches: 6. Germline CDR1 is MGHRA and CDR2 is YSYEKL. This chain's CDR3 is CASSQDGGRGNEQFF. CDR3 DNA: TGCGCCAGCAGCCAAGACGGTGGGAGGGGAAATGAGCAGTTCTTC.

The chain links TRBV7-3 to TRBJ2-1; the D gene is possibly TRBD2 (6 bases). Germline assignment: CDR1 SGHTA and CDR2 FQGTGA. V lost 4 bases and J lost 4, with 17 bases in between. The CDR3 is 16 amino acids. CDR3 DNA sequence: TGTGCCAGCAGCTGGGGACTCTTAGGGGATTACAATGAGCAGTTCTTC. Encoded protein: CASSWGLLGDYNEQFF.

About this clone itself: One end of the junction varies from germline; a read error may be responsible. At the DNA level, this CDR3 is encoded by other sequences in the same sample as well. The CDR3, as DNA: TGTGCCAGCAGCCCCTTAACCCGGACCGAGCAGTTCTTC. It yields the protein CASSPLTRTEQFF. The chain couples TRBV4-1 to TRBJ2-1; no reliable D call. Germline V gene sequence: CDR1 MGHRA, CDR2 YSYEKL. This CDR3 spans 13 amino acids.

This clone showed up just once. This chain connects TRBV29-1 to TRBJ2-7; 9 bases map to TRBD1. Germline values: CDR1 SQVTM, CDR2 ANQGSEA. With V trimmed by 4 bases and J by 2 bases, 0 bases remained unmatched. The CDR3 loop spans 12 amino acids. The CDR3, as DNA: TGCAGCGTTGGACAGGGGGCCTACGAGCAGTACTTC. It specifies CSVGQGAYEQYF.

The rearrangement links TRBV29-1 to TRBJ1-2; 9 bases fit TRBD1. Germline CDR1 SQVTM, CDR2 ANQGSEA. V lost 0 bases and J lost 0; bases outside the gene matches: 14. The CDR3 consists of 19 residues. CDR3 amino acids: CSVEDQGQGLGFSNYGYTF. In DNA form, the CDR3 reads TGCAGCGTTGAAGATCAGGGACAGGGCCTGGGATTCTCTAACTATGGCTACACCTTC.

V is TRBV27 and J is TRBJ2-7, with TRBD1 identical over 7 bases. The CDR3 has 14 residues. Trimming took 8 bases from V and 2 from J; bases not matched to a gene: 9. Per the germline V gene, CDR1 is MNHEY and CDR2 is SMNVEV (reference sequence). Written as DNA, the CDR3 is TGTGCCAGCGCCGATATACAGGGGCCCTACGAGCAGTACTTC. Protein: CASADIQGPYEQYF.

Here the CDR3 reads CASSLDTGRNSDTEAFF. CDR3 in DNA: TGTGCCAGCAGTTTAGACACAGGTAGGAATAGCGACACTGAAGCTTTCTTT. The chain couples TRBV28 to TRBJ1-1, with D maybe TRBD1 (5 bases). CDR1 is MDHEN and CDR2 is SYDVKM in the germline V gene. Trimming cost V 2 bases and J 3 bases, with 19 bases left between them. The length of the CDR3 is 17 residues.

Concerning this clone itself: Other nucleotide sequences from this sample produce the same CDR3. This sequence joins TRBV6-1 and TRBJ2-1; D unresolved. Germline V gene lookup returns CDR1 MNHNS and CDR2 SASEGT. CDR3 size: 13 residues. V lost 2 bases and J 7 bases, leaving 9 bases between the germline ends. The CDR3 sequence: CASSETVSNEQFF. The CDR3 DNA sequence: TGTGCCAGCAGTGAAACGGTTTCGAATGAGCAGTTCTTC.

The V and J genes are TRBV5-1 and TRBJ2-5, with D possibly TRBD1 on 5 matching bases. CDR1 SGHRS and CDR2 YFSETQ come from the germline V gene. This CDR3 comprises 18 residues. V lost 0 bases, J lost 5 bases, and 23 bases lay in between. In DNA, the CDR3 is TGCGCCAGCAGCTTGGAAGCCCTCGGACAATTACCCCTGGAGACCCAGTACTTC. Its translation: CASSLEALGQLPLETQYF.

The CDR3 here is CASSFGTGGSGYTF. Written as DNA, the CDR3 is TGTGCCAGCAGTTTCGGGACAGGGGGGAGCGGCTACACCTTC. V usage is TRBV28 and J usage is TRBJ1-2; 11 bases are shared with TRBD1. The CDR3 extends over 14 amino acids. The junction had 5 bases not matched to a gene; V was cut back by 3 bases and J by 8 bases. Germline values: CDR1 MDHEN, CDR2 SYDVKM.

This chain links TRBV25-1 with TRBJ2-7; D gene ambiguous. CDR1 is MGHDK, CDR2 SYGVNS, per germline. Trimming removed 3 bases at V and 4 bases at J, with 13 bases between. This CDR3 comprises 14 residues. The CDR3 loop is CASSELGSFYEQYF. For the CDR3, the DNA is TGTGCCAGCAGTGAGCTAGGCTCGTTTTACGAGCAGTACTTC.

The chain's CDR3 is CASSDEPDRGVYEQYF. The CDR3 DNA reads TGTGCCAGCAGCGACGAGCCGGACAGGGGAGTCTACGAGCAGTACTTC. V and J are TRBV21-1 and TRBJ2-7; TRBD1 reflects the table's D call only, with no check against the DNA. TRBV21-1 is labeled a pseudogene. CDR3 size: 16 residues.

The chain uses TRBV28 and TRBJ2-5; D may be TRBD1 or TRBD2 (7 bases each). The CDR3 totals 15 residues. Germline V lookup: CDR1 MDHEN, CDR2 SYDVKM. Trimming took off 10 bases at V and 9 bases at J, with 27 bases between the two ends. The CDR3 loop reads CATSWTGLEKGAQYF. CDR3 sequence (DNA): TGTGCCACCTCTTGGACAGGACTAGAGAAAGGGGCCCAGTACTTC.

The chain carries TRBV10-1 and TRBJ2-7; D perhaps matches TRBD2 (5 bases). Germline CDR1 is WNHNN and CDR2 is SYGVQD (reference sequence). V was shortened by 3 bases and J by 7 bases, with 16 bases between the two germline ends. The CDR3 is 14 residues long. DNA for the CDR3: TGCGCCAGCAGTGATATCGGGATTTACGCGGAGCAGTACTTC. Translating it yields CASSDIGIYAEQYF.

In this sample, this clone turned up once. This chain uses TRBV7-3 with TRBJ2-5; TRBD2 aligns across 7 bases. Trimming at V came to 1 base and at J to 5 bases, leaving 10 bases not matched to a gene. CDR1 is SGHTA, CDR2 FQGTGA, per germline. The CDR3 contains 16 residues. The CDR3, as DNA: TGTGCCAGCAGCTTAAAAGGGCGGGGGTATAGGGAGACCCAGTACTTC. It encodes CASSLKGRGYRETQYF. The full variable domain, completed using reference TRBV7-3 and TRBJ2-5, is GAGVSQTPSNKVTEKGKYVELRCDPISGHTALYWYRQSLGQGPEFLIYFQGTGAADDSGLPNDRFFAVRPEGSVSTLKIQRTERGDSAVYLCASSLKGRGYRETQYFGPGTRLLVL.

J is TRBJ1-2 and V is TRBV27; possible D gene TRBD1, 6 bases. Deletions cut 4 bases from V and 6 bases from J, with 21 bases between. This CDR3 is 16 amino acids long. From germline, CDR1 is MNHEY and CDR2 SMNVEV (reference sequence). The CDR3 region is CASSSYPDSGEHGYTF. CDR3 bases: TGTGCCAGCAGTTCATACCCGGACAGCGGAGAGCATGGCTACACCTTC.

This clone was seen more than once but under ten times. V gene TRBV10-1 combines with J gene TRBJ2-2, with 8 bases identical to TRBD2. The CDR3 sequence is 14 residues long. Trimming removed 8 bases from V and 2 bases from J; junction bases left unmatched: 4. CDR1 WNHNN and CDR2 SYGVQD come from the germline V gene (reference sequence). The CDR3 loop reads CASGLAGNTGELFF. The CDR3 DNA reads as TGCGCCAGCGGGCTAGCGGGCAACACCGGGGAGCTGTTTTTT.

The genes are TRBV29-1 and TRBJ2-3; TRBD1 is a possible D gene (6 bases). In germline, CDR1 is SQVTM, CDR2 ANQGSEA. The CDR3 is made up of 13 amino acids. Trimming cost V 7 bases and J 6 bases, with 17 bases left between them. Written as DNA, the CDR3 is TGCAGCGCGGCTGGGGGCCAGGTTGATACGCAGTATTTT. Encoded protein: CSAAGGQVDTQYF.

The table lists this clone with a few counts. The chain recombines TRBV19 with TRBJ1-1; TRBD1 agrees at 7 bases. V was clipped by 3 bases and J by 8 bases; unmatched bases: 6. Germline loops: CDR1 LNHDA, CDR2 SQIVND (reference sequence). The CDR3 length is 13 residues. Here the CDR3 DNA reads TGTGCCAGTAGTATGGCTAGCAGGGGGGAAGCTTTCTTT. Encoded protein: CASSMASRGEAFF.

The V gene is TRBV9, the J gene TRBJ2-3; 11 nucleotides agree with TRBD2. V was pared by 0 bases and J by 2 bases, with 5 bases of the junction left unmatched. CDR1 SGDLS and CDR2 YYNGEE come from the germline V gene. The CDR3 is 17 amino acids. CDR3 sequence: CASSVEGTSGVTDTQYF. Here the CDR3 DNA reads TGTGCCAGCAGCGTAGAGGGGACTAGCGGTGTCACAGATACGCAGTATTTT.

In this sample, this clone turned up once. The chain employs TRBV6-1 and TRBJ2-6; the D gene could be TRBD1 or TRBD2 (5 bases each). CDR3 size: 19 residues. The V gene lost 4 bases and the J gene lost 4 bases, with 23 bases spanning the gap. Germline V gene sequence: CDR1 MNHNS, CDR2 SASEGT. In DNA, the CDR3 is TGTGCCAGCAGTGGCGAAGGGGACGGCCCCTTTAGGGGGGCCAACGTCCTGACTTTC. Translation: CASSGEGDGPFRGANVLTF.

This clone was detected only a few times. The J gene is TRBJ2-1, the V gene TRBV7-2, with 7 positions matching TRBD2. This CDR3 spans 17 amino acids. Germline V CDR1 and CDR2: SGHTA, FQGNSA. V dropped 2 bases and J dropped 5; count of bases not matched to a gene: 12. CDR3 protein: CASSLSLSGTLDNEQFF. The CDR3 nucleotides are TGTGCCAGCAGCTTAAGTCTCAGCGGGACCCTTGACAATGAGCAGTTCTTC.

In nucleotides, the CDR3 is TGTGCCAGCAGTGTACATAGCGGGGAGCTGTTTTTT. Translating gives CASSVHSGELFF. V usage is TRBV25-1 and J usage is TRBJ2-2; D is undetermined. The germline gives CDR1 MGHDK, CDR2 SYGVNS. The V end was cut by 4 bases, the J end by 7 bases, with 7 bases between. This CDR3 has 12 residues.

The rearrangement uses TRBV19 and TRBJ2-7; a possible D gene is TRBD1 (7 bases). Germline V gene lookup returns CDR1 LNHDA and CDR2 SQIVND (reference sequence). Trimming took off 0 bases at V and 3 bases at J, with 24 bases between the two ends. The CDR3 is 19 amino acids. The CDR3 loop reads CASSIDIFNGGQEGYEQYF. The CDR3 DNA follows: TGTGCCAGTAGTATAGATATATTTAACGGTGGACAGGAGGGCTACGAGCAGTACTTC.

This chain links TRBV7-8 with TRBJ2-3, with D unresolved. Between the trimmed V and J ends, which lost 0 bases and 2 bases, there was a span of 9 bases. The CDR3 covers 15 residues. Germline assignment: CDR1 SGHVS and CDR2 FQNEAQ. The CDR3 DNA is TGTGCCAGCAGCTTAGCGCAGATGTACACAGATACGCAGTATTTT. It translates to CASSLAQMYTDTQYF.